This TCR beta chain was found in a study of T cell responses to AZD1222 COVID-19 vaccine. Study findings and constraints: Spike-specific TCR depth and breadth grew after two AZD1222 doses. Clonal diversity was possibly underestimated, and white British individuals and females predominated among donors. Baseline antibody screening turned up just six or seven seropositive AZD1222 recipients.

Trimming shortened V by 0 bases and J by 1 base, and 15 bases separated the two germline ends. The CDR3 has 17 amino acids. Germline CDR1 reads KGHSH; CDR2 reads LQKENI. This table comes from immunoSEQ multiplex PCR, and its TCRdb copy is limited to in-frame clones, with some not included. This table holds 100,000 to 150,000 clones, 90% found once. As regards this clone: Its cognate antigen is unknown.

The chain uses TRBV18 and TRBJ2-5; no definite D call. This material consisted of peripheral blood, taken 28 days after the second dose of the MenACWY control vaccine. The TCR originated in an adult who received the MenACWY meningococcal vaccine as a control. The CDR3 loop reads CASSPPGQASSQETQYF. DNA for the CDR3: TGTGCCAGCTCACCACCGGGTCAGGCCTCCTCCCAAGAGACCCAGTACTTC.